The 21 T cell receptor beta chains presented below share a single source sample, sequenced in a study of T cell responses to AZD1222 COVID-19 vaccine. Measured with immunoSEQ multiplex PCR; TCRdb has only the in-frame clones, and not every one. The table has 100,000 to 130,000 clones, about 89% seen once; the top ten hold less than 7.5%. Sequencing was performed on peripheral blood, taken 28 days after the second AZD1222 dose. These receptors were obtained from an adult who received the AZD1222 COVID-19 vaccine.

The sample holds one count of this clone. This chain uses TRBV11-2 with TRBJ1-5; D remains unclear. The CDR3 has 15 amino acids. CDR1 SGHAT and CDR2 FQNNGV come from the germline V gene. V lost 0 bases and J 7 bases, leaving 13 bases between the germline ends. Here the CDR3 DNA reads TGTGCCAGCAGCTTAGATGGAGGGCTTAGGCAGCCCCAGCATTTT. Its protein product is CASSLDGGLRQPQHF.

The chain is built from TRBV28 and TRBJ1-2; D unresolved. The V gene lost 1 base and the J gene lost 4 bases, with 4 bases spanning the gap. Germline V gives CDR1 MDHEN, CDR2 SYDVKM. This CDR3 region has 12 residues. In nucleotides, the CDR3 is TGTGCCAGCAGTTTATCCTCCTATGGCTACACCTTC. Translating it yields CASSLSSYGYTF.

This chain connects TRBV4-2 to TRBJ1-1; no clear D. V lost 1 base to trimming and J lost 8 bases, with 8 bases between them. The CDR3 consists of 12 residues. Germline V CDR1 and CDR2: LGHNA, YNFKEQ. CDR3 sequence: CASSQVQTEAFF. DNA for the CDR3: TGTGCCAGCAGCCAAGTTCAGACCGAAGCTTTCTTT.

The V gene is TRBV7-9, the J gene TRBJ1-2; the match to TRBD1 covers 12 bases. Germline V lookup: CDR1 SEHNR, CDR2 FQNEAQ (reference sequence). V lost 5 bases and J lost 9; bases outside the gene matches: 1. The CDR3 runs 12 residues. CDR3 sequence reads: CASSGTGGRYTF. CDR3 DNA sequence: TGTGCCAGCAGCGGGACAGGGGGCCGCTACACCTTC.

The chain couples TRBV24-1 to TRBJ2-7; no firm D call. The CDR3 sequence is 13 residues long. CDR1 and CDR2 (germline): KGHDR, SFDVKD. Trimming took 0 bases from V and 4 from J, leaving 6 bases between them. CDR3 sequence (DNA): TGTGCCACCAGTGATTTGCCCGGTTACGAGCAGTACTTC. It codes for CATSDLPGYEQYF.

The V gene is TRBV7-8, the J gene TRBJ1-5, with a tentative D call TRBD1 (5 bases). Deletions cut 2 bases from V and 3 bases from J, with 8 bases between. The CDR3 sequence is 14 residues long. Germline lookup yields CDR1 SGHVS and CDR2 FQNEAQ. This CDR3 is CASSLQGVNQPQHF. The CDR3 DNA sequence: TGTGCCAGCAGCTTACAGGGCGTCAATCAGCCCCAGCATTTT.

This sequence joins TRBV5-1 and TRBJ2-2; no clear D. This CDR3 is 14 amino acids long. Trimming left V 0 bases short and J 1 base short, with 4 bases between. Germline CDR1 SGHRS, CDR2 YFSETQ. CDR3 sequence: CASSLGLNTGELFF. CDR3 coding DNA: TGCGCCAGCAGCTTGGGACTGAACACCGGGGAGCTGTTTTTT. The entire variable domain, with the rest obtained from reference TRBV5-1 and TRBJ2-2, is as follows: KAGVTQTPRYLIKTRGQQVTLSCSPISGHRSVSWYQQTPGQGLQFLFEYFSETQRNKGNFPGRFSGRQFSNSRSEMNVSTLELGDSALYLCASSLGLNTGELFFGEGSRLTVL.

The V gene is TRBV5-6, the J gene TRBJ1-2; 7 bases match TRBD1. The germline V gene encodes CDR1 SGHDT and CDR2 YYEEEE. V dropped 4 bases and J dropped 8; count of bases not matched to a gene: 8. The CDR3 loop spans 13 amino acids. CDR3 bases: TGTGCCAGCAGCCTATCAGGGGGACAGGGCTACACCTTC. Encoded protein: CASSLSGGQGYTF.

V usage is TRBV4-1 and J usage is TRBJ1-1; 8 bases agree with TRBD1. The trim removed 4 bases at V and 4 bases at J, leaving 8 bases unmatched. CDR1 and CDR2 (germline): MGHRA, YSYEKL. This CDR3 has 15 amino acids. The CDR3: CASSLRTGMSTEAFF. In DNA, the CDR3 is TGCGCCAGCAGCCTTCGGACAGGGATGAGCACTGAAGCTTTCTTT.

This chain uses TRBV18 with TRBJ1-1; 8 bases fit TRBD1. Germline-derived CDR1 and CDR2 are KGHSH and LQKENI. V was pared by 3 bases and J by 1 base, with 4 bases of the junction left unmatched. This CDR3 has 15 amino acids. CDR3: CASSPGQGGNTEAFF. The DNA for the CDR3 is TGTGCCAGCTCACCCGGACAGGGCGGGAACACTGAAGCTTTCTTT.

The V gene is TRBV6-5, the J gene TRBJ2-6; TRBD2 aligns across 9 bases. The germline V gene encodes CDR1 MNHEY and CDR2 SVGAGI. Trimming took 6 bases from V and 1 from J; bases not matched to a gene: 1. This CDR3 contains 15 residues. The CDR3 reads CASRRGGSGANVLTF. The CDR3 DNA sequence: TGTGCCAGCAGGCGGGGGGGATCTGGGGCCAACGTCCTGACTTTC.

The gene calls are TRBV28 and TRBJ1-5; D is uncertain. Germline V gene lookup returns CDR1 MDHEN and CDR2 SYDVKM. With 8 bases removed from V and 0 bases from J, the gap between germline ends came to 20 bases. The CDR3 sequence is 17 residues long. The CDR3 nucleotides are TGTGCCAGCGGCCGTCCGGGTATGATGTATAGCAATCAGCCCCAGCATTTT. This encodes CASGRPGMMYSNQPQHF. Full variable domain (missing parts from reference TRBV28 and TRBJ1-5): DVKVTQSSRYLVKRTGEKVFLECVQDMDHENMFWYRQDPGLGLRLIYFSYDVKMKEKGDIPEGYSVSREKKERFSLILESASTNQTSMYLCASGRPGMMYSNQPQHFGDGTRLSIL.

This chain joins TRBV19 and TRBJ2-3; D unclear. The CDR3 is 14 amino acids. Between the trimmed V and J ends, which lost 2 bases and 1 base, there was a span of 7 bases. CDR1 is LNHDA, CDR2 SQIVND, per germline (reference sequence). CDR3 loop: CASSIKQGTDTQYF. Written as DNA, the CDR3 is TGTGCCAGTAGTATAAAGCAGGGCACAGATACGCAGTATTTT.

This sequence joins TRBV6-5 and TRBJ2-7, with D tentatively TRBD2 (6 bases). The CDR3 loop spans 15 amino acids. Trimming shortened V by 6 bases and J by 2 bases, and 17 bases separated the two germline ends. Germline loops: CDR1 MNHEY, CDR2 SVGAGI. CDR3 DNA: TGTGCCAGCAGCAGGCCCCCCGGGAGAACCTACGAGCAGTACTTC. It specifies CASSRPPGRTYEQYF.

The CDR3 coding sequence is TGTGCCAGTAGTATAGACCGGCTCGGGGTAGGAGGGACCCAGTACTTC. Protein product: CASSIDRLGVGGTQYF. The genes are TRBV19 and TRBJ2-5; the D gene is possibly TRBD2 (5 bases). This CDR3 is built from 16 residues. V was cut by 0 bases and J by 7 bases, with 18 bases left in between. In germline, CDR1 is LNHDA, CDR2 SQIVND (reference sequence).

This clone was seen a handful of times. This chain links TRBV10-3 with TRBJ1-1, with D tentatively TRBD1 (5 bases). The CDR3 runs 13 residues. The V end lost 6 bases, the J end lost 1 base, and 9 bases lay between the germline ends. Germline CDR1 and CDR2: ENHRY and SYGVKD. In DNA form, the CDR3 reads TGTGCCATCAGGGGGGACGGGAACACTGAAGCTTTCTTT. This codes for CAIRGDGNTEAFF.

This clone was recorded a few times. V and J are TRBV7-8 and TRBJ1-3; the D is unclear. V lost 4 bases, J lost 0 bases, and 10 bases lay in between. In germline, CDR1 is SGHVS, CDR2 FQNEAQ. This CDR3 comprises 15 residues. CDR3 sequence: CASSSGSYSGNTIYF. The CDR3 DNA reads as TGTGCCAGCAGCTCCGGGTCGTACTCTGGAAACACCATATATTTT.

This clone was seen just once. The chain couples TRBV12-3 or TRBV12-4 to TRBJ1-1, with D unresolved. V was shortened by 7 bases and J by 5 bases, with 14 bases between the two germline ends. The CDR3 length is 13 residues. CDR3 residues: CASTAPLGTEAFF. CDR3 nucleotides: TGTGCCAGCACCGCCCCATTGGGTACTGAAGCTTTCTTT.

The genes are TRBV27 and TRBJ2-1, with D tentatively TRBD1 or TRBD2 (6 bases each). CDR1 is MNHEY, CDR2 SMNVEV, per germline (reference sequence). V was pared by 4 bases and J by 7 bases, with 17 bases between. The length of the CDR3 is 15 residues. CDR3 DNA: TGTGCCAGCAGTTGGGGGCCCGGGGGACTGAATGAGCAGTTCTTC. Protein: CASSWGPGGLNEQFF.

This clone was detected only a few times. This sequence joins TRBV5-1 and TRBJ1-2; TRBD1 might be the D (5 bases). This CDR3 contains 14 residues. V lost 0 bases, J lost 8 bases, and 14 bases lay in between. Germline CDR1 and CDR2: SGHRS and YFSETQ. CDR3 DNA sequence: TGCGCCAGCAGCTTGGAGGGGAGCGCCGGGGGCTACACCTTC. Its protein product is CASSLEGSAGGYTF.

This chain connects TRBV5-4 to TRBJ2-1; D remains unclear. V was pared by 1 base and J by 0 bases, with 8 bases between. Germline CDR1 reads SGHNT; CDR2 reads YYREEE (reference sequence). The CDR3 has 15 amino acids. CDR3 amino acids: CASSLTGASYNEQFF. DNA for the CDR3: TGTGCCAGCAGCTTGACGGGTGCCTCCTACAATGAGCAGTTCTTC.